This T cell receptor beta chain came from a study of T-cell memory formation after mild COVID-19. Study-wide background: Across donors, TCR clusters were largely donor specific. Study-level findings and limits: Whether second-wave clones peaking at day 37 were SARS-CoV-2 specific went unconfirmed. Detection of some responders pre-infection suggested pre-existing cross-reactive memory T cells participated. CD4/CD8 balance held among clones contracting day 15 to 85, and later expanders leaned CD4+.

CDR3 size: 14 residues. Germline assignment: CDR1 DFQATT and CDR2 SNEGSKA (reference sequence). Germline trimming cut 6 bases from V and 4 bases from J; bases unmatched to any gene: 8. This clonotype came up a few times. What it binds is unknown. TCRdb used MiXCR to reprocess the 5' RACE reads, holding one entry per CDR3 protein. The table includes 250,000 or so distinct CDR3 sequences, more than 15% detected once. This TCR derives from a man aged 18 to 30 who had mild COVID-19 (a few samples of this study predate the infection). Cell type and time point are not known. The sequenced sample was PBMCs or a T cell subset sorted from them (not recorded which). V and J are TRBV20-1 and TRBJ2-1; TRBD2 matches 8 bases. The CDR3 reads CSARGSGGYNEQFF. DNA of the CDR3: TGCAGTGCCCGGGGGAGCGGGGGTTACAATGAGCAGTTCTTC.